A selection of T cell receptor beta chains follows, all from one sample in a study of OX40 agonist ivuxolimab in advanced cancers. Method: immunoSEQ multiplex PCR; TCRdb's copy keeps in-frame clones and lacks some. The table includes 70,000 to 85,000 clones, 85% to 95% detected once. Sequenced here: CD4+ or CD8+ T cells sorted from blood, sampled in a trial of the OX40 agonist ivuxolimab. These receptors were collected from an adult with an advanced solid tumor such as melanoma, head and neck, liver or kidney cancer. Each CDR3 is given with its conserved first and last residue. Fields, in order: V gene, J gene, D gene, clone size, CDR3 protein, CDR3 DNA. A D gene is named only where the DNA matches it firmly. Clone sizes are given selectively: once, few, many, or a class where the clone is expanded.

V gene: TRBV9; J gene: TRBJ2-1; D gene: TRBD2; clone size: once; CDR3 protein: CASSRSSGLEQFF; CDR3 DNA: TGTGCCAGCAGCAGATCTAGCGGCCTCGAGCAGTTCTTC
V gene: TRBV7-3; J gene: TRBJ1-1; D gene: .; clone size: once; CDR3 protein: CASSPTGGNTEAFF; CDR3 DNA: TGTGCCAGCAGCCCGACAGGAGGGAACACTGAAGCTTTCTTT
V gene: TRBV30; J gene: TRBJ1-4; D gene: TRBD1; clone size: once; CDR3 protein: CAWSVTTGVNEKLFF; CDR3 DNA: TGTGCCTGGAGTGTTACGACAGGGGTTAATGAAAAACTGTTTTTT
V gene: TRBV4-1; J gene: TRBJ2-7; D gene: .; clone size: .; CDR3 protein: CASSQDQLRDLDEQYF; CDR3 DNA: TGCGCCAGCAGCCAAGATCAGTTGCGGGACTTGGATGAGCAGTACTTC
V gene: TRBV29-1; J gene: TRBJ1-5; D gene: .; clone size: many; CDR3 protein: CSVWTGFLNQPQHF; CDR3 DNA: TGCAGCGTTTGGACGGGGTTCCTCAATCAGCCCCAGCATTTT
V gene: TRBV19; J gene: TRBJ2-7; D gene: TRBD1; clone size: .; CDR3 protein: CAVSAGQVLDEQYF; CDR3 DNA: TGTGCCGTCTCCGCCGGACAGGTATTGGACGAGCAGTACTTC
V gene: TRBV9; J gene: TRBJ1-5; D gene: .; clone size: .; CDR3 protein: CASSSGGNQPQHF; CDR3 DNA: TGTGCCAGCAGCAGCGGGGGCAATCAGCCCCAGCATTTT
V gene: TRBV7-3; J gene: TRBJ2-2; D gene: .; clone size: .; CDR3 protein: CASSPESKGETGELFF; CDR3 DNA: TGTGCCAGCAGCCCTGAGTCGAAGGGGGAAACGGGGGAGCTGTTTTTT
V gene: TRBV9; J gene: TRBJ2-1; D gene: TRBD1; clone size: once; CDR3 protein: CASSGQGSSYNEQFF; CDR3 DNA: TGTGCCAGCAGCGGACAGGGGAGCTCCTACAATGAGCAGTTCTTC
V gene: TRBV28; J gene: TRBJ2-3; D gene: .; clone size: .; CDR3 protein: CASSFRAADTQYF; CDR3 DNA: TGTGCCAGCAGTTTTAGAGCCGCAGATACGCAGTATTTT
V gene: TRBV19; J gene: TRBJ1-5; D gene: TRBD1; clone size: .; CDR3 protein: CASSIAGGDQPQHF; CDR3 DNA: TGTGCCAGTAGTATCGCAGGGGGCGATCAGCCCCAGCATTTT
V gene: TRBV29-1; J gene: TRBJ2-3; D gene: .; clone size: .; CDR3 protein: CSGVGLMWGTDTQYF; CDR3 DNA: TGCAGCGGGGTCGGCTTGATGTGGGGGACAGATACGCAGTATTTT
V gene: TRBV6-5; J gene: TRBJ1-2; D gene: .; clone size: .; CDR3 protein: CASHLRSDYGYTF; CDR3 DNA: TGTGCCAGCCATTTACGGTCGGATTATGGCTACACCTTC
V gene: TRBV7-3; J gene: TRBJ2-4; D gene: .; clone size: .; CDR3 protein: CASSLEAGLGNIQYF; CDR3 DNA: TGTGCCAGCAGCTTAGAGGCGGGATTGGGAAACATTCAGTACTTC
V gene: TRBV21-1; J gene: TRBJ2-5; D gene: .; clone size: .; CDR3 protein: CASSKGREETQYF; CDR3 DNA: TGTGCCAGCAGCAAAGGGCGGGAAGAGACCCAGTACTTC
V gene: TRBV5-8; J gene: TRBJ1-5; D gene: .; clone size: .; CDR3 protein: CASSLGGAYNQPQHF; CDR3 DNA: TGTGCCAGCAGCTTGGGAGGAGCCTACAATCAGCCCCAGCATTTT
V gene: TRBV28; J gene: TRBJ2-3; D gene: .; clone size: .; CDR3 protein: CASSLGGSSTDTQYF; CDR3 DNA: TGTGCCAGCAGTTTGGGGGGTTCTAGCACAGATACGCAGTATTTT
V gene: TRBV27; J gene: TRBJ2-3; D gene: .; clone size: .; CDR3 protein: CASSPLVSRTDTQYF; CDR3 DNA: TGTGCCAGCAGTCCTCTGGTCAGTCGAACAGATACGCAGTATTTT
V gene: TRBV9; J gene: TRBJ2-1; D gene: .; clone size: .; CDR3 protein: CASSPVSYNEQFF; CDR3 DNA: TGTGCCAGCAGCCCCGTCTCCTACAATGAGCAGTTCTTC
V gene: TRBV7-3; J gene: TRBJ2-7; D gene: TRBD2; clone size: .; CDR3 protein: CASSFPRVAGVLGYEQYF; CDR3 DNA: TGTGCCAGCAGCTTCCCCAGGGTAGCGGGAGTCCTAGGCTACGAGCAGTACTTC
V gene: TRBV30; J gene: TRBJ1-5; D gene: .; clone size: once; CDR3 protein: CAWSRVGEPQHF; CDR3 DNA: TGTGCCTGGAGTCGAGTGGGGGAGCCCCAGCATTTT
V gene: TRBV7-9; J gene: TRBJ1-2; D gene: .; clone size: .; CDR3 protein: CASSLEKTGNYGYTF; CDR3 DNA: TGTGCCAGCAGCTTAGAAAAAACGGGGAACTATGGCTACACCTTC
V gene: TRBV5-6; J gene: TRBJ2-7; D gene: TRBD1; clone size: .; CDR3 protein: CASSSGQGSYEQYF; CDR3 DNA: TGTGCCAGCAGCTCCGGACAGGGATCCTACGAGCAGTACTTC
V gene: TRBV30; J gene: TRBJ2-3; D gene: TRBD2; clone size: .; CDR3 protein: CAWRPGLAGTDTQYF; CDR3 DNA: TGTGCCTGGAGACCCGGACTAGCGGGCACAGATACGCAGTATTTT
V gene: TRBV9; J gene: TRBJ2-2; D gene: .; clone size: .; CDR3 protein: CASSEGHATGELFF; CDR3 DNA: TGTGCCAGCAGCGAGGGACACGCCACCGGGGAGCTGTTTTTT
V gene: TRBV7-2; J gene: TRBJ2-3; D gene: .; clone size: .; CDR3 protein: CAAGDGNTDTQYF; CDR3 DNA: TGTGCCGCCGGGGACGGTAACACAGATACGCAGTATTTT
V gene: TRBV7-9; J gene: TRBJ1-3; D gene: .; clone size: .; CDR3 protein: CASSPIGNSGNTIYF; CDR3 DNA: TGTGCCAGCAGTCCTATAGGTAACTCTGGAAACACCATATATTTT
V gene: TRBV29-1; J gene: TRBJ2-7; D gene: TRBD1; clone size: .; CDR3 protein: CSVTGQGRYEQYF; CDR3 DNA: TGCAGCGTTACCGGACAGGGTCGCTACGAGCAGTACTTC
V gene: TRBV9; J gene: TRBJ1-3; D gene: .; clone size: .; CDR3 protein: CASSAFGAGNTIYF; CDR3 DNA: TGTGCCAGCAGTGCTTTCGGCGCAGGAAACACCATATATTTT
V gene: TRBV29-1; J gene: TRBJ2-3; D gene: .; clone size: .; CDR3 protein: CSVEDGGGMDTQYF; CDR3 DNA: TGCAGCGTTGAAGATGGGGGGGGCATGGATACGCAGTATTTT
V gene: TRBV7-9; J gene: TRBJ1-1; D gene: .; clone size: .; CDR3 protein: CASTPLGPPTEAFF; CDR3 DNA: TGTGCCAGCACCCCCTTAGGGCCCCCCACTGAAGCTTTCTTT
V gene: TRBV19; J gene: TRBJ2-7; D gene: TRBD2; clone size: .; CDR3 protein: CASSRGGWYEQYF; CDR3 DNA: TGTGCCAGTAGTAGGGGGGGGTGGTACGAGCAGTACTTC